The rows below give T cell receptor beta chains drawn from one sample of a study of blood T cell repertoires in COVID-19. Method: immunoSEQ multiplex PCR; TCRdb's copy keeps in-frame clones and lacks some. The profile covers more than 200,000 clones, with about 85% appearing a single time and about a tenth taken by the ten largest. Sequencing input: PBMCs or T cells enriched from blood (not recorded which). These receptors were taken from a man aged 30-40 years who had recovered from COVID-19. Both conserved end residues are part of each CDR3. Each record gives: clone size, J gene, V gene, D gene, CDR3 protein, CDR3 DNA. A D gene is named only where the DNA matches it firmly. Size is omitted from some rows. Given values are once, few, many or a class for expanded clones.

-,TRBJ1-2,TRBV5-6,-,CASSPRQIRDYTF,TGTGCCAGCAGCCCAAGACAGATCCGTGACTACACCTTC
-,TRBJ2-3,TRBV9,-,CASSVTGRTDTQYF,TGTGCCAGCAGCGTGACGGGTCGCACAGATACGCAGTATTTT
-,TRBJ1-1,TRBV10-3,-,CAISESTRVNTEAFF,TGTGCCATCAGTGAGTCGACGAGGGTGAACACTGAAGCTTTCTTT
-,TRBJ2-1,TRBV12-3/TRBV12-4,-,CASSPPASNEQFF,TGTGCCAGCAGTCCACCCGCTAGCAATGAGCAGTTCTTC
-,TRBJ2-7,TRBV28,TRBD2,CASSPPGGTYEQYF,TGTGCCAGCAGTCCCCCGGGAGGGACCTACGAGCAGTACTTC
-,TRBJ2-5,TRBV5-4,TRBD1,CASSLAPGTGQETQYF,TGTGCCAGCAGCTTGGCGCCCGGGACAGGGCAAGAGACCCAGTACTTC
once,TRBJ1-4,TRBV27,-,CASSTQESTGKLFF,TGTGCCAGCAGTACACAGGAGTCTACGGGAAAACTGTTTTTT
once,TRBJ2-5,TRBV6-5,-,CASIFGVRETQYF,TGTGCCAGCATCTTCGGGGTGAGAGAGACCCAGTACTTC
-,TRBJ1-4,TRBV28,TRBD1,CASSGGTANEKLFF,TGTGCCAGCAGTGGCGGGACAGCGAATGAAAAACTGTTTTTT
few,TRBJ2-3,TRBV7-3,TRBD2,CASSSGTSGGTQYF,TGTGCCAGCAGCTCCGGGACTAGCGGGGGTACGCAGTATTTT
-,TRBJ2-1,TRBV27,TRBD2,CASSPRTSGAYNEQFF,TGTGCCAGCAGTCCCCGGACTAGCGGGGCGTACAATGAGCAGTTCTTC
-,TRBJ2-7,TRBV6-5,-,CASRSDRWGPYEQYF,TGTGCCAGCAGAAGCGACAGGTGGGGACCCTACGAGCAGTACTTC
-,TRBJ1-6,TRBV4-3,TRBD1,CASSQDPPQGVDSPLHF,TGCGCCAGCAGCCAAGATCCCCCGCAGGGGGTAGATTCACCCCTCCACTTT
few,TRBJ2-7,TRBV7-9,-,CASSLMGHEQYF,TGTGCCAGCAGCTTAATGGGCCACGAGCAGTACTTC
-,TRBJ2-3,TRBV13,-,CASSLGSGTDTQYF,TGTGCCAGCAGCTTAGGGAGTGGCACAGATACGCAGTATTTT
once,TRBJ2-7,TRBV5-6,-,CASSRPSPGNEQYF,TGTGCCAGCAGCAGACCTAGCCCGGGGAACGAGCAGTACTTC